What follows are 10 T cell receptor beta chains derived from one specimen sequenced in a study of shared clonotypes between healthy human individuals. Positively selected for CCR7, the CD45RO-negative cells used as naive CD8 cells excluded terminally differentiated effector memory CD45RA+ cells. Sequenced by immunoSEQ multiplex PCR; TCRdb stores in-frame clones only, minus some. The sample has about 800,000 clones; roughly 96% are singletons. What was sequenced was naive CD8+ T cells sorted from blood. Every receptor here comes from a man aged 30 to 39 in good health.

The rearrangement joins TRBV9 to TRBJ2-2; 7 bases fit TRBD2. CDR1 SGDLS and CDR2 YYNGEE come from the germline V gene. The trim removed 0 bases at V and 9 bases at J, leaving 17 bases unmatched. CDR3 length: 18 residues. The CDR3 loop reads CASSVDAGDGRWGRELFF. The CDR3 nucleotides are TGTGCCAGCAGCGTAGATGCGGGGGATGGACGGTGGGGTCGGGAGCTGTTTTTT.

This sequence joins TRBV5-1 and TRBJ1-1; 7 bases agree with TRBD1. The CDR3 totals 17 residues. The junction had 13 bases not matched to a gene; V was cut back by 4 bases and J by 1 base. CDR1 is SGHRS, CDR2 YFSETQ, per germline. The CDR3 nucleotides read TGCGCCAGCAGCCAATACCCGACAGGGTCCGGGAACACTGAAGCTTTCTTT. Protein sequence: CASSQYPTGSGNTEAFF.

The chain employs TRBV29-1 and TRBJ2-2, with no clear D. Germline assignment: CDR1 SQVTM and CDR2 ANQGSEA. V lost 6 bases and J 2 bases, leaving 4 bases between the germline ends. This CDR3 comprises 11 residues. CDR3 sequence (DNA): TGCAGCGTGATTAACACCGGGGAGCTGTTTTTT. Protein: CSVINTGELFF.

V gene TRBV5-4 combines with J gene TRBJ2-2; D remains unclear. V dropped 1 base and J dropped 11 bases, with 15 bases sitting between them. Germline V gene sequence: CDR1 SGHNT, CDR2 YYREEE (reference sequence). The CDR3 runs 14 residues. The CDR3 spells CASSLQDPAQELFF. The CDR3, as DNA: TGTGCCAGCAGCTTGCAGGACCCAGCGCAAGAGCTGTTTTTT.

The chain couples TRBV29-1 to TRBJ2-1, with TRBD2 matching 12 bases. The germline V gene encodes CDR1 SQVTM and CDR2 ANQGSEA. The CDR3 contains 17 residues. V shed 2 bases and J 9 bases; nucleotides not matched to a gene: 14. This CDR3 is CSVEPPRLAGVIGEQFF. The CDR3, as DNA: TGCAGCGTTGAACCTCCCCGACTAGCGGGAGTTATCGGTGAGCAGTTCTTC.

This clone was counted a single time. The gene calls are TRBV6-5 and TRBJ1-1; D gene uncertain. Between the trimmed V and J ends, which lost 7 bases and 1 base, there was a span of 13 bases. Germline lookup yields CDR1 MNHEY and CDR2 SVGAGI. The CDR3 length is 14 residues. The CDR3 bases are TGTGCCAGCAAGAAGCGACACTCGAACACTGAAGCTTTCTTT. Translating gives CASKKRHSNTEAFF.

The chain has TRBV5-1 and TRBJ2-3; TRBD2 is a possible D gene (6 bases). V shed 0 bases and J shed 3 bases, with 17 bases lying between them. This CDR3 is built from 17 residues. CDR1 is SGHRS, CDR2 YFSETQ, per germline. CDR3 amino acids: CASSLEITGDGTDTQYF. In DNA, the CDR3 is TGCGCCAGCAGCTTGGAAATAACGGGAGACGGGACAGATACGCAGTATTTT. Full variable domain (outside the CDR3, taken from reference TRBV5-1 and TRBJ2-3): KAGVTQTPRYLIKTRGQQVTLSCSPISGHRSVSWYQQTPGQGLQFLFEYFSETQRNKGNFPGRFSGRQFSNSRSEMNVSTLELGDSALYLCASSLEITGDGTDTQYFGPGTRLTVL.

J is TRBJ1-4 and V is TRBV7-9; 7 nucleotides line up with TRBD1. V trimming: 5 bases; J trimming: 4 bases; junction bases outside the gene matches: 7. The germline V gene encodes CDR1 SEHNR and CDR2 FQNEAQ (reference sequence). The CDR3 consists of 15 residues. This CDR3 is CASSPEGALNEKLFF. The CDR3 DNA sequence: TGTGCCAGCAGCCCCGAGGGGGCGCTTAATGAAAAACTGTTTTTT.

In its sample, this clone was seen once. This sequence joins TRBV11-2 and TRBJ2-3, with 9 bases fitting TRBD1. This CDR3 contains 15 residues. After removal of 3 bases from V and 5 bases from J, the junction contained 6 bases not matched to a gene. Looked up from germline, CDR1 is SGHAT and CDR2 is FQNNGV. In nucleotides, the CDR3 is TGTGCCAGCAGCTTGTCCCGGGACAGGGTAGATACGCAGTATTTT. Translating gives CASSLSRDRVDTQYF.

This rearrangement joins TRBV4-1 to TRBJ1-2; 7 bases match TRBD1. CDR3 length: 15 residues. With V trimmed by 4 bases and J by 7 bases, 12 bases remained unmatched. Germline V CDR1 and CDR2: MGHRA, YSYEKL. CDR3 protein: CASSLNTDRVRGYTF. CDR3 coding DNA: TGCGCCAGCAGCCTAAACACCGACAGGGTTCGTGGCTACACCTTC.